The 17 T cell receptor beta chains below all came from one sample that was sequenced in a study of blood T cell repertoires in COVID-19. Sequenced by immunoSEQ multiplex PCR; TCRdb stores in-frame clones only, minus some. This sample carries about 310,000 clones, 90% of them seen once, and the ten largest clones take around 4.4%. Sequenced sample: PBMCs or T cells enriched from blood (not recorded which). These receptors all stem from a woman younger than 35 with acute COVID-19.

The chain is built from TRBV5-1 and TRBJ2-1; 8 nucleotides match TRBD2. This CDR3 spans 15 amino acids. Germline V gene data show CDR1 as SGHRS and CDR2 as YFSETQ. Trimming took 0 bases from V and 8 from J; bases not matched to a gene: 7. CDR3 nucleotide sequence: TGCGCCAGCAGCTTGGAAGCGGGAGTGGTCTATGAGCAGTTCTTC. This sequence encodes CASSLEAGVVYEQFF.

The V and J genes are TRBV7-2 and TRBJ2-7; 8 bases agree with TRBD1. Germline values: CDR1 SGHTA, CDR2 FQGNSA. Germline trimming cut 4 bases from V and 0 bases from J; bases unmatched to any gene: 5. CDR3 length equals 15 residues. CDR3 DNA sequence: TGTGCCAGCAGCTCTAGGACAGGGCCCTCCTACGAGCAGTACTTC. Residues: CASSSRTGPSYEQYF.

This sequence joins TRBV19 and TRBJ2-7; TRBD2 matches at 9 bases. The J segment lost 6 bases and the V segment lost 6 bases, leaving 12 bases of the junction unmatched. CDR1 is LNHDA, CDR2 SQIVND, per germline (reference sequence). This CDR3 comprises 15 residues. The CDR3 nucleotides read TGTGCCAGTAGACGGGCGGGAGGGTTCGTAGGCGAGCAGTACTTC. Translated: CASRRAGGFVGEQYF. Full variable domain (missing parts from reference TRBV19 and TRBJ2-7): DGGITQSPKYLFRKEGQNVTLSCEQNLNHDAMYWYRQDPGQGLRLIYYSQIVNDFQKGDIAEGYSVSREKKESFPLTVTSAQKNPTAFYLCASRRAGGFVGEQYFGPGTRLTVT.

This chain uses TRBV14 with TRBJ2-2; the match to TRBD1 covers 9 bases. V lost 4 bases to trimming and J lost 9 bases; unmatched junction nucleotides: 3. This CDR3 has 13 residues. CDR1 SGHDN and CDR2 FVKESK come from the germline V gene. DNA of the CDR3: TGTGCCAGCAGCCCACAGGGGGCGAGGGAGCTGTTTTTT. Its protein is CASSPQGARELFF. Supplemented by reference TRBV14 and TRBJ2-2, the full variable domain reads EAGVTQFPSHSVIEKGQTVTLRCDPISGHDNLYWYRRVMGKEIKFLLHFVKESKQDESGMPNNRFLAERTGGTYSTLKVQPAELEDSGVYFCASSPQGARELFFGEGSRLTVL.

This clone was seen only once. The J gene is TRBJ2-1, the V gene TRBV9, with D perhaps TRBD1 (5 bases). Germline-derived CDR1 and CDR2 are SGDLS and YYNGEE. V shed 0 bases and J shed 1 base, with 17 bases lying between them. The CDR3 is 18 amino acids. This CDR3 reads CASSVAQELTESYNEQFF. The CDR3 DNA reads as TGTGCCAGCAGCGTAGCACAGGAACTGACTGAATCCTACAATGAGCAGTTCTTC.

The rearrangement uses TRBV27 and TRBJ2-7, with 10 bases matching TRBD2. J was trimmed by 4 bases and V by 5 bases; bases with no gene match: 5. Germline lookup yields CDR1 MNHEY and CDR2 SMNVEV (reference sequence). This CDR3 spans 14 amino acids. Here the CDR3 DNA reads TGTGCCAGCAGTATGGCTAGCGGGAGTTACGAGCAGTACTTC. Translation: CASSMASGSYEQYF.

CDR3 region: CASSLFGESSYNEQFF. CDR3 DNA sequence: TGTGCCAGCAGTTTATTTGGGGAGAGCTCCTACAATGAGCAGTTCTTC. This chain connects TRBV27 to TRBJ2-1, with TRBD2 as a possible D gene (5 bases). This CDR3 comprises 16 residues. Trimming pared 1 base from V and 0 bases from J, leaving 10 bases between. The germline gives CDR1 MNHEY, CDR2 SMNVEV (reference sequence).

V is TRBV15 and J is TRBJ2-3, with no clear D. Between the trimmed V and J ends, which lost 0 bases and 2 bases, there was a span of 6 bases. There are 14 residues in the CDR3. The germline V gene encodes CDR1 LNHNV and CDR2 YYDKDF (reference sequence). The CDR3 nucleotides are TGTGCCACCAGCAGAGATTTGGCCACAGATACGCAGTATTTT. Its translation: CATSRDLATDTQYF. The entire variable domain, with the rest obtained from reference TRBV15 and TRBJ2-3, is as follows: DAMVIQNPRYQVTQFGKPVTLSCSQTLNHNVMYWYQQKSSQAPKLLFHYYDKDFNNEADTPDNFQSRRPNTSFCFLDIRSPGLGDTAMYLCATSRDLATDTQYFGPGTRLTVL.

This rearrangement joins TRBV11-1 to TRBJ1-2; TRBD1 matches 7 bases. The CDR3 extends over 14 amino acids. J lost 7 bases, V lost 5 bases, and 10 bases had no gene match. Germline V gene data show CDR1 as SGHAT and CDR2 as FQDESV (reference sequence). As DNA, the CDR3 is TGTGCCAGCAGCCCCTCAGGGGGGCGTCGTGGCTACACCTTC. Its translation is CASSPSGGRRGYTF.

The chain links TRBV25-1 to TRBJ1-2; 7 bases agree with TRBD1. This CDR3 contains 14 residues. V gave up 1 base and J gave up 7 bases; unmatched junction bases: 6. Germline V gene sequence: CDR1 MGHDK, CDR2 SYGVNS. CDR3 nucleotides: TGTGCCAGCAGTGAATCTCGGACAGGCGGTGGCTACACCTTC. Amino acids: CASSESRTGGGYTF.

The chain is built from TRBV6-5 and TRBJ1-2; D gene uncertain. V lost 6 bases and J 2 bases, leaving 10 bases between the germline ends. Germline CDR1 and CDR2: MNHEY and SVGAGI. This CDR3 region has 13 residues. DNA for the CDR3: TGTGCCAGCAGAACACACACGAACTATGGCTACACCTTC. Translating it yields CASRTHTNYGYTF.

The DNA for the CDR3 is TGTGCCAGCAGTTTCTCGGACAGGGTTACTGAAGCTTTCTTT. Its translation is CASSFSDRVTEAFF. J is TRBJ1-1 and V is TRBV28, with 8 bases identical to TRBD1. Unmatched junction bases numbered 5, after V lost 3 bases and J lost 5 bases. The CDR3 covers 14 residues. Germline assignment: CDR1 MDHEN and CDR2 SYDVKM.

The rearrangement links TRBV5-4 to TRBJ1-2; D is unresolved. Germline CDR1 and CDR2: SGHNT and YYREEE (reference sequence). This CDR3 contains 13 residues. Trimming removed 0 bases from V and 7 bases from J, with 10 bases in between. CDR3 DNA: TGTGCCAGCAGCTTGGGTGAGGAGGGTGGCTACACCTTC. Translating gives CASSLGEEGGYTF.

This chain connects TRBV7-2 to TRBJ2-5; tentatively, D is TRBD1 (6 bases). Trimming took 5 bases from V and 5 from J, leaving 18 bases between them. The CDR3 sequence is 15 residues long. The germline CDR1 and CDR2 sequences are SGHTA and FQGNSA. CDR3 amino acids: CASSDSRGPGETQYF. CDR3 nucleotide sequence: TGTGCCAGCAGCGATTCCAGGGGCCCCGGGGAGACCCAGTACTTC.

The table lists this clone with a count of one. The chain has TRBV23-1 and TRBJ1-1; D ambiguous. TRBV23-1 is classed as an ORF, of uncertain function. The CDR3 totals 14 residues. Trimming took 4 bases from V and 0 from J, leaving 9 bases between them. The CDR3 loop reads CASSPPGMNTEAFF. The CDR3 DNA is TGCGCCAGCAGTCCCCCGGGGATGAACACTGAAGCTTTCTTT.

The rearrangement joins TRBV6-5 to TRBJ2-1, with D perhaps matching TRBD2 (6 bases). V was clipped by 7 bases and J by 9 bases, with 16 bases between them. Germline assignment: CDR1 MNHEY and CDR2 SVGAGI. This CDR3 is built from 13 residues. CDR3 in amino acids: CASMVAWGGEQFF. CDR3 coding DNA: TGTGCCAGCATGGTAGCTTGGGGAGGTGAGCAGTTCTTC.

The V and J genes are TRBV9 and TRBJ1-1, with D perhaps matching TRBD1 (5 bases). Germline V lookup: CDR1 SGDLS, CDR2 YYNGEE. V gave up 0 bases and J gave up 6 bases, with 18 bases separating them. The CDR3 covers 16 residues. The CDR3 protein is CASSVDHGLPGSEAFF. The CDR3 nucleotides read TGTGCCAGCAGCGTAGATCATGGATTACCAGGGTCTGAAGCTTTCTTT.